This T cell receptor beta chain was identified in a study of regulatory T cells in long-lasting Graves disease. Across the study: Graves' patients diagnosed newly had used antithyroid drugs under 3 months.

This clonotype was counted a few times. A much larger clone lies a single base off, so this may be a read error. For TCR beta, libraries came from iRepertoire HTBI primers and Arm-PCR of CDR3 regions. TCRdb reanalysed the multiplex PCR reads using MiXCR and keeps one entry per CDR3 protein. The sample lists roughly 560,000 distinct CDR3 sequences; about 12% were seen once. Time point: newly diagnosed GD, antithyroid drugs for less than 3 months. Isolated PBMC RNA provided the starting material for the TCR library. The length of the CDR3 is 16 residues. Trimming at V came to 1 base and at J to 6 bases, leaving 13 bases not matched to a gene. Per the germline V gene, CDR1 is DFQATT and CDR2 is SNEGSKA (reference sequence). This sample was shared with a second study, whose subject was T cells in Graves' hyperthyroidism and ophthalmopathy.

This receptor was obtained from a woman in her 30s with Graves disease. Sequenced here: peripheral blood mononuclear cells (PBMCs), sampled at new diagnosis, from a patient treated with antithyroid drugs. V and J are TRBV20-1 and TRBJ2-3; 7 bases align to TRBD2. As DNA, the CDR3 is TGCAGTGCTAGAGTTGTTAATGGCGGGAGAGGGGATACGCAGTATTTT. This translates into CSARVVNGGRGDTQYF.